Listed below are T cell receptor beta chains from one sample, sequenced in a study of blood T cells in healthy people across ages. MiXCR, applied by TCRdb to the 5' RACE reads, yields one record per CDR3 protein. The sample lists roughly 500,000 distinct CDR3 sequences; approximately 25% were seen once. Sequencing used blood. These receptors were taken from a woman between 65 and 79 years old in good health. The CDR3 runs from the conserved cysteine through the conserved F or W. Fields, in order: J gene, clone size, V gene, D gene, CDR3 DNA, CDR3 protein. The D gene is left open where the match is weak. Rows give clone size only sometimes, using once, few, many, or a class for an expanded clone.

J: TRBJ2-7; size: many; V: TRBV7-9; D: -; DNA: TGTGCCAGCAGCTTTTATGACGAGCAGTACTTC; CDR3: CASSFYDEQYF
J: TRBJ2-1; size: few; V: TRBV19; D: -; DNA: TGTGCCAGTAGTACTCGGGGGGCTCTTAGCTCCTACAATGAGCAGTTCTTC; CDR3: CASSTRGALSSYNEQFF
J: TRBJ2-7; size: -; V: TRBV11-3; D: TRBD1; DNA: TGTGCCAGCAGCTTTGGAGGACAGGATCTCTCCGAGCAGTACTTC; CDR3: CASSFGGQDLSEQYF
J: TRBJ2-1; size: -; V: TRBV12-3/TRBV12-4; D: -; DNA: TGTGCCAGCACTCCACACCAAGGCGGGGAGCAGTTCTTC; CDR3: CASTPHQGGEQFF
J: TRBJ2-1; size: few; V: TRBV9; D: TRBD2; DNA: TGTGCCAGCAGCCCGGGACTAGCTAGGTCCTACAATGAGCAGTTCTTC; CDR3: CASSPGLARSYNEQFF
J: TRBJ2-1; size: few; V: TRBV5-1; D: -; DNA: TGCGCCAGCAGCATCTCTGCGGGGGCCGGGGATGAGGAGCAGTTCTTC; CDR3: CASSISAGAGDEEQFF
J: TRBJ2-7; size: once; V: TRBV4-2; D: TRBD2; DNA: TGTGCCAGCAGCCGGGCGGGGGAGTCCTACGAGCAGTACTTC; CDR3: CASSRAGESYEQYF
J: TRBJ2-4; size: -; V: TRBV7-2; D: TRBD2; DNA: TGTGCCAGCAGCTTATCTACTAGCGGGGGGGTAGCCAAAAACATTCAGTACTTC; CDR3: CASSLSTSGGVAKNIQYF
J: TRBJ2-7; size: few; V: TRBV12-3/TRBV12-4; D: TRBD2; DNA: TGTGCCAGCAGAACTAGCGGGCTCTCCTACGAGCAGTACTTC; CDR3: CASRTSGLSYEQYF
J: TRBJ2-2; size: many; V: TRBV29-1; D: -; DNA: TGCAGCGTTGGACGAATGAGCACCGGGGAGCTGTTTTTT; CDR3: CSVGRMSTGELFF
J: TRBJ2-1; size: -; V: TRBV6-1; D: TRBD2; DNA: TGTGCCAGCAGGTCTGCTAGCGGGGCTTACAATGAGCAGTTCTTC; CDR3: CASRSASGAYNEQFF
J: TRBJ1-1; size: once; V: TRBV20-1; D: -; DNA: TGCAGTGCTAGTATTCGCCCAGGCACTGAAGCTTTCTTT; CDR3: CSASIRPGTEAFF
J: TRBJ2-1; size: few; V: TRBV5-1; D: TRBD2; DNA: TGCGCCAGCAGCTCCGGGACTAGCGGGGGACTTGAGCAGTTCTTC; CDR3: CASSSGTSGGLEQFF
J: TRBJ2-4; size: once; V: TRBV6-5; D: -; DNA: TGTGCCAGCAGTCTCTCGCACGACCTGGGGAACATTCAGTACTTC; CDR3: CASSLSHDLGNIQYF
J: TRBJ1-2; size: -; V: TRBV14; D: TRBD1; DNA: TGTGCCAGCAGGCTACCGGGACAGGGCACTTCCATTACCTTC; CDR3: CASRLPGQGTSITF
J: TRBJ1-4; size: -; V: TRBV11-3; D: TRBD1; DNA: TGTGCCAGCAGCCTCAACAGGGGGCGACAGGATGGGGGACTGTTTTTT; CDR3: CASSLNRGRQDGGLFF
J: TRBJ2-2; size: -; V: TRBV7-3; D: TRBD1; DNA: TGTGCCAGCAGACCGGGACAGGGGATCGGGGAGCTGTTTTTT; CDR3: CASRPGQGIGELFF
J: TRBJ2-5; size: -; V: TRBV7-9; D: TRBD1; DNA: TGTGCCAGCAGCTTAGTGACAGGGTCCCAGTACTTC; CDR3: CASSLVTGSQYF
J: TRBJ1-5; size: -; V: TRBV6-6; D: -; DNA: TGTGCCAGCAGGGACCACGGCGGGCAAGACAATCAGCCCCAGCATTTT; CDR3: CASRDHGGQDNQPQHF
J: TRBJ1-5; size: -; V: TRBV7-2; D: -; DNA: TGTGCCAGCGCTTTCCGGGGGGGCAATCAGCCCCAGCATTTT; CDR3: CASAFRGGNQPQHF
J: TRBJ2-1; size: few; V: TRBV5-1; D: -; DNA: TGCGCCAGCACGCCCTACCTGGGGGGTCCGAAAGAGCAGTTCTTC; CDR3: CASTPYLGGPKEQFF
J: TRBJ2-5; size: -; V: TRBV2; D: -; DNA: TGTGCCAGCAGCTACGGCCCAGACCAAGAGACCCAGTACTTC; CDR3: CASSYGPDQETQYF
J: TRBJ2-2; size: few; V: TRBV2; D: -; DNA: TGTGCCAGCAGTAAGGGGAACACCGGGGAGCTGTTTTTT; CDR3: CASSKGNTGELFF
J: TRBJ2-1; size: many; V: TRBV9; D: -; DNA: TGTGCCAGCAGCGTAGGTTCTTGGGGGGCTAATGAGCAGTTCTTC; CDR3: CASSVGSWGANEQFF
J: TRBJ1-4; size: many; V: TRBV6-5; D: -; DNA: TGTGCCAGCAGTTCAGGGAAAGATGAAAAACTGTTTTTT; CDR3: CASSSGKDEKLFF
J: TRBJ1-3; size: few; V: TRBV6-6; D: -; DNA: TGTGCCAGCAGTTACTCGATGAGGGGATTGCCCAACACCATATATTTT; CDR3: CASSYSMRGLPNTIYF
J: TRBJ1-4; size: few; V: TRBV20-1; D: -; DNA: TGCAGTGCTGGGGTCACGGGACGGATCAATGAAAAACTGTTTTTT; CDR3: CSAGVTGRINEKLFF
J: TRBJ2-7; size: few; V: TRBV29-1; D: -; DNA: TGCAGCGTTGCGACCAACTCCCACGAGCAGTACTTC; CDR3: CSVATNSHEQYF
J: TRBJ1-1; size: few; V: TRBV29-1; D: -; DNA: TGCAGCGTTGAAAGACAGAGAAACACTGAAGCTTTCTTT; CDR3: CSVERQRNTEAFF
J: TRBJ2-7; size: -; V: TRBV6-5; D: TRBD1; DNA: TGTGCCAGCAGTTACCCAAAATCCGGGACAGCGCACTATTACGAGCAGTACTTC; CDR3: CASSYPKSGTAHYYEQYF
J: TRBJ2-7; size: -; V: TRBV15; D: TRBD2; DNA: TGTGCCACCAGCAGACCTAGCGGGAGCTACGAGCAGTACTTC; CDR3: CATSRPSGSYEQYF
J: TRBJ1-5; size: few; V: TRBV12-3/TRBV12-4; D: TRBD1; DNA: TGTGCCAGCAGCTTGACAGGGGGCCGGCAGCCCCAGCATTTT; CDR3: CASSLTGGRQPQHF
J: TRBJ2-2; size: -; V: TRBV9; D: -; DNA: TGTGCCAGCAGCCCCTCCGGGAACGGGGAGCTGTTTTTT; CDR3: CASSPSGNGELFF
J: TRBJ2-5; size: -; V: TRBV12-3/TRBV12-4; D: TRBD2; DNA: TGTGCCAGCAGGCCAGGACTAGCGGGGAGAGAGACCCAGTACTTC; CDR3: CASRPGLAGRETQYF
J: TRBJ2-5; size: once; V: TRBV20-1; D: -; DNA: TGCAGTGGCACAGTCGGGGGGCCGGAGACCCAGTACTTC; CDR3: CSGTVGGPETQYF
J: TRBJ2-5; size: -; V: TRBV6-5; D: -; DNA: TGTGCCAGCAGTTCTGCGGGGACCTCTCGAGAGCAGTACTTC; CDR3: CASSSAGTSREQYF
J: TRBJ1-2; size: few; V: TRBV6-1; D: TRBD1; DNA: TGTGCCAGCATAACAGGGGCCGCGTACTATGGCTACACCTTC; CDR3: CASITGAAYYGYTF
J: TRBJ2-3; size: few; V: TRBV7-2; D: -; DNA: TGTGCCAGCAGCCCCCCCCGGACCCCCGGCGATACGCAGTATTTT; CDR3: CASSPPRTPGDTQYF
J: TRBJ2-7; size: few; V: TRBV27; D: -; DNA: TGTGCCAGCAGTCACCGGGACATTTACGAGCAGTACTTC; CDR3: CASSHRDIYEQYF
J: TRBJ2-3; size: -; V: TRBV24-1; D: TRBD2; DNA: TGTGCCACCAGTGATGCACCTAGCGGAACTAGCACAGATACGCAGTATTTT; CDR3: CATSDAPSGTSTDTQYF
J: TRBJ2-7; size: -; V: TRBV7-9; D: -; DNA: TGTGCCAGCACCTTAGAGGGGGGTAACCTCGGGGACGAGCAGTACTTC; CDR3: CASTLEGGNLGDEQYF
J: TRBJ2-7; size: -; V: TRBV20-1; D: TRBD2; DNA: TGCAGTGCTAGCACTGTAGGCCTAGCGGAGAGTTCCTACGAGCAGTACTTC; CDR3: CSASTVGLAESSYEQYF
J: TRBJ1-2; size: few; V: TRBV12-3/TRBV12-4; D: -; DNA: TGTGCCAGCACCCAACAGGGAGTCGAGCTCGGCTACACCTTC; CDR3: CASTQQGVELGYTF
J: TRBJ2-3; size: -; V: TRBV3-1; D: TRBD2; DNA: TGTGCCAGCAGCCAGTCCGGACTAGCGGCAGATACGCAGTATTTT; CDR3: CASSQSGLAADTQYF
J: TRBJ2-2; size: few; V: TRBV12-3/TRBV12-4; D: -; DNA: TGTGCCAGCAAGCCAGGGAGGAACGGGGAGCTGTTTTTT; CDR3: CASKPGRNGELFF
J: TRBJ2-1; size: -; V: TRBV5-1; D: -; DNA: TGCGCCAGCAGCTTGGCCGACAGGAACAATGAGCAGTTCTTC; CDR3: CASSLADRNNEQFF
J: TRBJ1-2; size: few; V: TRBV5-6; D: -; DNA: TGTGCCAGCACCCCCTTCGGGTCTAACTATGGCTACACCTTC; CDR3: CASTPFGSNYGYTF
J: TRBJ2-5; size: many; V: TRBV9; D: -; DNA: TGTGCCAGCAGCGTAGCCCTCCCTATCCAAGAGACCCAGTACTTC; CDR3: CASSVALPIQETQYF
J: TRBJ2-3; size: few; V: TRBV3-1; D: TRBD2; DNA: TGTGCCAGCAGCCCCCACACACTAGCGGGGGGAGGTACAGATACGCAGTATTTT; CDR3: CASSPHTLAGGGTDTQYF
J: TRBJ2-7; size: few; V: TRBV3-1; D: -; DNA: TGTGCCAGCAGCCTTCAGGGGAGGGGGTCCTACGAGCAGTACTTC; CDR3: CASSLQGRGSYEQYF
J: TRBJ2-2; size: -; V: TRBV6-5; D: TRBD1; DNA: TGTGCCAGCAGTGGACAGGGAAAAACCGGGGAGCTGTTTTTT; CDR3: CASSGQGKTGELFF
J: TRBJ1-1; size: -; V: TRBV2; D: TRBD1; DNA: TGTGCCAGCAGTAGACAGGGGGCCACTGAAGCTTTCTTT; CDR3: CASSRQGATEAFF
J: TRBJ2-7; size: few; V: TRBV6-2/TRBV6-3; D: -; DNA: TGTGCCAGCAGTTACGGGGGGACTCAGTCCTACGAGCAGTACTTC; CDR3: CASSYGGTQSYEQYF
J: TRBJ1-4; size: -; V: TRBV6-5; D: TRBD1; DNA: TGTGCCAGCACCTCAGGGGGCGAAGATGAAAAACTGTTTTTT; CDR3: CASTSGGEDEKLFF
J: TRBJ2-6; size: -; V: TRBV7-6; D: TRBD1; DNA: TGTGCCAGCAGCTGGACAGGGGGGACTCCCTCTGGGGCCAACGTCCTGACTTTC; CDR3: CASSWTGGTPSGANVLTF